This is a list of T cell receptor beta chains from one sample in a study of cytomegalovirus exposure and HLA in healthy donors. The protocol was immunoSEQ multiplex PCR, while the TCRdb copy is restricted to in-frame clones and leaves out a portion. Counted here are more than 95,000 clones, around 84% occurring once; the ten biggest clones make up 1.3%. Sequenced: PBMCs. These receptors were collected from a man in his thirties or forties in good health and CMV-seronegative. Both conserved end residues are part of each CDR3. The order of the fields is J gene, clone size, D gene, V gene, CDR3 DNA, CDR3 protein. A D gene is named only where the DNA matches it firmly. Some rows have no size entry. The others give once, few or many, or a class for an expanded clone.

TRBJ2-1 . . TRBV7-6 TGTGCCAGCAGCTTAGATAGCGTCTCCTACAATGAGCAGTTCTTC CASSLDSVSYNEQFF
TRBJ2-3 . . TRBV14 TGTGCCAGCAGCGAATTAGCGAGGACAGATACGCAGTATTTT CASSELARTDTQYF
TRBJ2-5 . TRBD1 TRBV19 TGTGCCAGTAGTATCGGACAGGGGGGGGAGACCCAGTACTTC CASSIGQGGETQYF
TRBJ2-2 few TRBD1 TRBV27 TGTGCCAGCAGTTTGGGGACAGGGAACACCGGGGAGCTGTTTTTT CASSLGTGNTGELFF
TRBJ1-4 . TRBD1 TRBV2 TGTGCCAGCAGTCTCAGGGGGGTGGTTAATGAAAAACTGTTTTTT CASSLRGVVNEKLFF
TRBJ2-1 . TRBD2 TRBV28 TGTGCCAGCAGTTTGTGGGCTAGCGGTAATTTAAATGAGCAGTTCTTC CASSLWASGNLNEQFF
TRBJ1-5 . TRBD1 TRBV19 TGTGCCAGTAGTATTTCAAACCCAGGGGGCATTCAGCCCCAGCATTTT CASSISNPGGIQPQHF
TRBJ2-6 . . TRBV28 TGTGCCAGCAGTTTTACAGGAACTGGGGCCAACGTCCTGACTTTC CASSFTGTGANVLTF
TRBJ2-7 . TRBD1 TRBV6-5 TGTGCCAGCAGTTACGGTGGACAGGGTGTATCCTACGAGCAGTACTTC CASSYGGQGVSYEQYF
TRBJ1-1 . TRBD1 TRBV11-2 TGTGCCAGCAGCGGGACAGGGGGAAACACTGAAGCTTTCTTT CASSGTGGNTEAFF
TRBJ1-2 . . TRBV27 TGTGCCAGCAGTTTACGCGTGGACTATGGCTACACCTTC CASSLRVDYGYTF
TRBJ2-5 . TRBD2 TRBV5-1 TGCGCCAGCAGCTTGGGTAGCGGGGGAAACCAAGAGACCCAGTACTTC CASSLGSGGNQETQYF
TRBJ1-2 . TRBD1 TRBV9 TGTGCCAGCAGCCCTCGGGACAGCCCTTACTATGGCTACACCTTC CASSPRDSPYYGYTF
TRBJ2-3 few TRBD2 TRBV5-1 TGCGCCAGCAGCTCCCCCCCGGGACTAGCGGGCTCAGCTGGTACGCAGTATTTT CASSSPPGLAGSAGTQYF
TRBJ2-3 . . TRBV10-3 TGTGCCATCAGTGAGTCCCAGTCTAGCACAGATACGCAGTATTTT CAISESQSSTDTQYF
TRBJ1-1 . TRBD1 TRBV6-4 TGTGCCAGCAGCGAATCCTCCGGGACAGGGGGCTTGTTGGCTGAAGCTTTCTTT CASSESSGTGGLLAEAFF
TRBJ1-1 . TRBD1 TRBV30 TGTGCCTGGAGTACCACAGGGGGCTCAGGTCGTGCTTTCTTT CAWSTTGGSGRAFF
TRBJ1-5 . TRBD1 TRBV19 TGTGCCAGTAGTAGGGCGGGGACAGGGGGCTATCAGCCCCAGCATTTT CASSRAGTGGYQPQHF
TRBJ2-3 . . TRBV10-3 TGTGCCATCAGTGCTGCCGGACAGCCAACAGATACGCAGTATTTT CAISAAGQPTDTQYF
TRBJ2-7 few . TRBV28 TGTGCCAGCAGTTTTACCTACGAGCAGTACTTC CASSFTYEQYF
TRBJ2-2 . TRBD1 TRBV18 TGTGCCATTGGGACAGGGGTGAACACCGGGGAGCTGTTTTTT CAIGTGVNTGELFF
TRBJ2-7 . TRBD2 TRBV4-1 TGCGCCAGCAGCCAAGGTGGGGGGGGCTACGAGCAGTACTTC CASSQGGGGYEQYF
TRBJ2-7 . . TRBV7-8 TGTGCCAGCAGCTTGGACACTCGACTCACCTACGAGCAGTACTTC CASSLDTRLTYEQYF
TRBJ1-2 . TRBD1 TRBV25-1 TGTGCCAGCGTAAAACAGGGGGCAGGCTATGGCTGCACCTTC CASVKQGAGYGCTF
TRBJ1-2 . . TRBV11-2 TGTGCCAGCAGCCCCCAGATTAACTATGGCTACACCTTC CASSPQINYGYTF
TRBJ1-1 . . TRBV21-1 TGTGCCAGCAGCAGCAGGGGCGACACTGAAGCTTTCTTT CASSSRGDTEAFF
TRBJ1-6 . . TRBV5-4 TGTGCCAGCAGCTCCCGGACAGCACCCGTCTCCTATAATTCACCCCTCCACTTT CASSSRTAPVSYNSPLHF
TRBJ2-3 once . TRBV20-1 TGCAGTGCTAGAGATCGTGATACGCAGTATTTT CSARDRDTQYF
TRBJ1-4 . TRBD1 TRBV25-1 TGTGCCAGCAGTGAAGGACAGGGGGATAACGAAAAACTGTTTTTT CASSEGQGDNEKLFF
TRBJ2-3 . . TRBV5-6 TGTGCCAGCAGCTTGGCAGGGCCTAATACGCAGTATTTT CASSLAGPNTQYF
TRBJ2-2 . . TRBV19 TGTGCCAGCCAACGGGGACTCAACACCGGGGAGCTGTTTTTT CASQRGLNTGELFF
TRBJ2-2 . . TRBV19 TGTGCCAGTAGTTTTAACACAGGGATTGGGGAGCTGTTTTTT CASSFNTGIGELFF
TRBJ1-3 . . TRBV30 TGTGCCTGGAGTGTCGCTGGAAACACCATATATTTT CAWSVAGNTIYF
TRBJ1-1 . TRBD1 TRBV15 TGTGCCACCAGCAGAGGTCGGGGACAGGGGAACACTGAAGCTTTCTTT CATSRGRGQGNTEAFF
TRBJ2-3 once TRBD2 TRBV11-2 TGTGCCAGCAGCTTAGATCGTTGGCGGGGGAGTGATACGCAGTATTTT CASSLDRWRGSDTQYF
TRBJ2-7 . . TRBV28 TGTGCCAGCAGCTCAGACAGCCACCCTCCCTACGAGCAGTACTTC CASSSDSHPPYEQYF
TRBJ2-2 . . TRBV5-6 TGTGCCAGCAGCTCTACTGACACCGGGGAGCTGTTTTTT CASSSTDTGELFF
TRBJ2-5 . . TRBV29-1 TGCAGCGTTGAAGATCCGGGGGAGACCCAGTACTTC CSVEDPGETQYF
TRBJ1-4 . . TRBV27 TGTGCCAGCAGCTTTGGGCCCCCGGAAAAGAGTGAAAAACTGTTTTTT CASSFGPPEKSEKLFF
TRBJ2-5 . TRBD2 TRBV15 TGTGCCACCAGCAGAGGGGGGGGGTGGGGGGAGACCCAGTACTTC CATSRGGGWGETQYF
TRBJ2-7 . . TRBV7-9 TGTGCCAGCAGCTTACGGCGGGACTACGAGCAGTACTTC CASSLRRDYEQYF
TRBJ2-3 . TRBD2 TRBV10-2 TGCGCCAGCAGTGCAATGGGGGGGAGCACAGATACGCAGTATTTT CASSAMGGSTDTQYF
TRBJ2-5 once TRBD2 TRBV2 TGTGCCAGCAGGGGGGGGAGGGTCCAAGAGACCCAGTACTTC CASRGGRVQETQYF
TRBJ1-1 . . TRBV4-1 TGCGCCAGCAGCCAAGATCCCTACCTTGGACGGGGCACTGAAGCTTTCTTT CASSQDPYLGRGTEAFF
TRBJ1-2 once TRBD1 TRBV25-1 TGTGCCAGCAGTGTAACCGGGACAGGGAACTTAAGATATGGCTACACCTTC CASSVTGTGNLRYGYTF
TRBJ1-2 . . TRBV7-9 TGTGCCAGCAGAGACAAAATGGGCATACGTTATGGCTACACCTTC CASRDKMGIRYGYTF
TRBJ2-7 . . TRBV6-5 TGTGCCAGCAGTTACTCTGAGGCCTCCCTAACCTACGAGCAGTACTTC CASSYSEASLTYEQYF
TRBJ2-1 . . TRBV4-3 TGCGCCAGCAGCCAAGAACTAGCCCCCTACAATGAGCAGTTCTTC CASSQELAPYNEQFF
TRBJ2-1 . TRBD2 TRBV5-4 TGTGCCAGCAGCTCAGCGGGAGGGCCTGTTAGGGATTTCTTC CASSSAGGPVRDFF
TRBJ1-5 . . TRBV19 TGTGCCAGTAGTTCGGACTGGGCGGGTCAGCCCCAGCATTTT CASSSDWAGQPQHF
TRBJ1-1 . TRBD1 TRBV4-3 TGCGCCAGCAGCCAGACAGGGGGCCAGACTGAAGCTTTCTTT CASSQTGGQTEAFF
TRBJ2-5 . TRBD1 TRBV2 TGTGCCAGCAGTGAAAGACAGGGGGTAGAGACCCAGTACTTC CASSERQGVETQYF
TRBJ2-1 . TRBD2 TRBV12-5 TGTGCTAGTGGTTTGACCCGAGGGGGACTAGCGGGGTTGAGCTCCTACAATGAGCAGTTCTTC CASGLTRGGLAGLSSYNEQFF
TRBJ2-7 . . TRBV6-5 TGTGCCAGTGGTCGGGGGTACGAGCAGTACTTC CASGRGYEQYF
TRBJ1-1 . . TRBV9 TGTGCCAGCAGCGTAAGGGGGGGCGTGGGAACTGAAGCTTTCTTT CASSVRGGVGTEAFF
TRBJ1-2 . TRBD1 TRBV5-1 TGCGCCAGCAGCTTGGGACAGGGGAGTGGCTACACCTTC CASSLGQGSGYTF